These T cell receptor beta chains were read from a single sample in a study of metastatic and nonmetastatic thyroid tumors. TCRdb re-called the PCR reads via MiXCR. The sample records roughly 22,000 clones, around 40% being singletons. The sample taken for sequencing was blood. The receptors originated from a male donor with papillary thyroid cancer or a benign thyroid nodule (not recorded which). Some clones in this sample may be carry-over from other donors' samples. Each CDR3 is given with its conserved first and last residue. The D gene is left open where the match is weak. Clone size is shown for a subset of rows, as once, few, many or a class of expanded clone.

clone_size d_call j_call v_call cdr3_nt cdr3_aa
. TRBD2 TRBJ2-7 TRBV4-1 TGCGCCAGCAGCCAAGATCAGGAGCGGGGGCCTTACTACGAGCAGTACTTC CASSQDQERGPYYEQYF
. TRBD1 TRBJ1-2 TRBV2 TGTGCCAGTGCCTTTTCCGGGACAGGGGGGAATGGCTACACCTTC CASAFSGTGGNGYTF
many TRBD1 TRBJ2-5 TRBV7-2 TGTGCCAGCAGCCCTCCCCTGGGGACAGTCGACCAAGAGACCCAGTACTTC CASSPPLGTVDQETQYF
. TRBD1 TRBJ1-2 TRBV5-1 TGCGCCAGCAGCTTGTATCTGACAGGGATGGATGGCTACACCTTC CASSLYLTGMDGYTF
. . TRBJ1-6 TRBV7-9 TGTGCCAGCAGGGCATACGGGAGTTATAATTCACCCCTCCACTTT CASRAYGSYNSPLHF
. . TRBJ1-2 TRBV18 TGTGCCAGCTCACCATTGAGGGCAGCGTCAGAGCACACCTTC CASSPLRAASEHTF
many TRBD2 TRBJ2-1 TRBV7-2 TGTGCCAGCAGCGGTGGGGGACTAGCGGGCAATGGGCAGTTCTTC CASSGGGLAGNGQFF
few . TRBJ1-1 TRBV10-3 TGTGCCATCAGTGAGTACGCAGGGAACACTGAAGCTTTCTTT CAISEYAGNTEAFF
. TRBD1 TRBJ2-5 TRBV19 TGTGCCAGTAGTATCGCCGACAGGGCCGGGGAGACCCAGTACTTC CASSIADRAGETQYF
. . TRBJ1-2 TRBV5-6 TGTGCCAGCAGCTTACAGGAGACCTATGGCTACACCTTC CASSLQETYGYTF
many . TRBJ1-5 TRBV2 TGTGCCAGCAGTGAACAAGCTCAGTCGCCCCAGCATTTT CASSEQAQSPQHF
. TRBD2 TRBJ2-7 TRBV6-5 TGTGCCAGCAGTACTAGCGGGATCGTCAACGAGCAGTACTTC CASSTSGIVNEQYF
. . TRBJ2-7 TRBV30 TGTGCCTGGAGTGTTGTACAGGGGGGGAGGGAGCAGTACTTC CAWSVVQGGREQYF
medium-sized . TRBJ2-1 TRBV20-1 TGCAGTGCTCACCCGGGACTGGACTACAATGAGCAGTTCTTC CSAHPGLDYNEQFF
many TRBD2 TRBJ2-5 TRBV9 TGTGCCAGCAGCGTTAGCGGGAGCGAAGAGACCCAGTACTTC CASSVSGSEETQYF
. . TRBJ1-2 TRBV30 TGTGCCTGGAGTGTTGGGGGAGGCTACACCTTC CAWSVGGGYTF
many TRBD2 TRBJ2-2 TRBV7-9 TGTGCCAGCAGCTCGGGACTAGCGGGAGGAGGGGAGCTGTTTTTT CASSSGLAGGGELFF
few TRBD2 TRBJ2-7 TRBV28 TGTGCCAGCAGTTTAGAACTAGCGGGAGCTGACTACGAGCAGTACTTC CASSLELAGADYEQYF
. TRBD2 TRBJ2-7 TRBV6-1 TGTGCCAGCAGTCCCAGAGGGACTAGCGGGGGGTACTACGAGCAGTACTTC CASSPRGTSGGYYEQYF
. . TRBJ1-5 TRBV2 TGTGCCAGCAGTGCTGGTTTAAATCAGCCCCAGCATTTT CASSAGLNQPQHF
medium-sized . TRBJ1-1 TRBV5-1 TGCGCCAGCAGCCCCGTACGGGCCGTGGACACTGAAGCTTTCTTT CASSPVRAVDTEAFF
few . TRBJ1-2 TRBV28 TGTGCCAGCGGGGGATTCGGTGGCTACACCTTC CASGGFGGYTF
many . TRBJ2-1 TRBV10-3 TGTGCCATCAGTGAGTCGGGACAAGAGCAGTTCTTC CAISESGQEQFF
many TRBD2 TRBJ2-3 TRBV7-2 TGTGCCAGCAGCTTTTCAGGCGGGAGTCGTGCAGATACGCAGTATTTT CASSFSGGSRADTQYF
few . TRBJ1-4 TRBV6-1 TGTGCCAGCAGACGACAGGACAAGGAGGAAAAACTGTTTTTT CASRRQDKEEKLFF
. . TRBJ1-5 TRBV5-6 TGTGCCAGCAGCTTGGCCGGGAGAAGGATAAGCAATCAGCCCCAGCATTTT CASSLAGRRISNQPQHF
once . TRBJ1-1 TRBV4-1 TGCGCCAGCAGCCATATTACCGGGGCCGAAGCTTTCTTT CASSHITGAEAFF
. TRBD2 TRBJ2-3 TRBV24-1 TGTGCCACCAGTGATCCCGGGACTAGCGGGGGGGTGGATACGCAGTATTTT CATSDPGTSGGVDTQYF
many . TRBJ2-7 TRBV27 TGTGCCAGCAGAGATGGGTACTCCTACGAGCAGTACTTC CASRDGYSYEQYF
many TRBD2 TRBJ2-7 TRBV5-4 TGTGCCAGCAGTAGGACTAGCGGGTCCTACGAGCAGTACTTC CASSRTSGSYEQYF
. . TRBJ1-1 TRBV20-1 TGCAGTGCTAGAACGGTGGTGAACACTGAAGCTTTCTTT CSARTVVNTEAFF
once . TRBJ1-1 TRBV11-2 TGTGCCAGCAGCTACGCCCTTGGGGCTACGAACACTGAAGCTTTCTTT CASSYALGATNTEAFF
many . TRBJ1-2 TRBV28 TGTGCCAGCACCGTAGGGGCAGGCTATGGCTACACCTTC CASTVGAGYGYTF
medium-sized . TRBJ1-2 TRBV7-8 TGTGCCAGCAGCTTAATGGAGGCTAGCGTGGGTGGCTACACCTTC CASSLMEASVGGYTF
. TRBD2 TRBJ2-7 TRBV7-2 TGTGCCAGCAGCTTGGGGACTAGCGCGTACGAGCAGTACTTC CASSLGTSAYEQYF
few . TRBJ1-1 TRBV2 TGTGCCAGCATTAGAGCAGGGGACGGTGAAGCTTTCTTT CASIRAGDGEAFF
. . TRBJ2-7 TRBV3-1 TGTGCCAGCAGCACGACACCGAGCTCCTACGAGCAGTACTTC CASSTTPSSYEQYF
once . TRBJ2-7 TRBV30 TGTGCCTGGAGTGGGGGGGAAATAGGCGAGCAGTACTTC CAWSGGEIGEQYF
. . TRBJ1-1 TRBV20-1 TGCAGTGCTAGAGATCTACAGGGTAATTGGATGAACACTGAAGCTTTCTTT CSARDLQGNWMNTEAFF
few TRBD1 TRBJ2-1 TRBV19 TGTGCCAGTAGTGACAGGGGATTCTACAATGAGCAGTTCTTC CASSDRGFYNEQFF
. TRBD1 TRBJ2-7 TRBV2 TGTGCCAGCAGACCGGGACAGGGGGCTCTCGAGCAGTACTTC CASRPGQGALEQYF
. TRBD1 TRBJ2-7 TRBV5-5 TGTGCCAGCAGCTTGGATTTGGACAGGGTTGCCTACGAGCAGTACTTC CASSLDLDRVAYEQYF
few . TRBJ1-6 TRBV12-3/TRBV12-4 TGTGCCAGCAGGGTAGGAGATTCACCCCTCCACTTT CASRVGDSPLHF
few . TRBJ1-1 TRBV15 TGTGCCACCAGCATCGGGGGCGGAACTGAAGCTTTCTTT CATSIGGGTEAFF
many TRBD2 TRBJ2-1 TRBV6-2/TRBV6-3 TGTGCCAGCAGGCCGACCGGGACTATTCAGTTCTTC CASRPTGTIQFF
. . TRBJ2-7 TRBV7-3 TGTGCCAGCAGCTTATCCCCCCTGCGGTATCCCCGTGGCGAGCAGTACTTC CASSLSPLRYPRGEQYF
once TRBD1 TRBJ1-3 TRBV7-2 TGTGCCAGCAGCACCCGGACAGGGTTCGGAAACACCATATATTTT CASSTRTGFGNTIYF
few . TRBJ2-7 TRBV12-3/TRBV12-4 TGTGCCAGCAGTTTTTGGGGGAGCGAGCAGTACTTC CASSFWGSEQYF
. . TRBJ2-7 TRBV15 TGTGCCACCAGCAGAGAGGGCGAGCAGTACTTC CATSREGEQYF
medium-sized . TRBJ2-7 TRBV19 TGTGCCAGTCGACAAGGCCGGGACTCCTCCTACGAGCAGTACTTC CASRQGRDSSYEQYF
few TRBD1 TRBJ2-7 TRBV6-1 TGTGCCAGCAGTGGGACAGGGTACTCCTACGAGCAGTACTTC CASSGTGYSYEQYF